A selection of T cell receptor beta chains follows, all from one sample in a study of regulatory T cells in long-lasting Graves disease. TCRdb reanalysed the multiplex PCR reads using MiXCR and keeps one entry per CDR3 protein. The repertoire holds approximately 400,000 distinct CDR3 sequences, with about 16% as singletons. The data also belong to a second study, concerning T cells in Graves' hyperthyroidism and ophthalmopathy.

Sequenced material: peripheral blood mononuclear cells (PBMCs), taken at new diagnosis, from a patient treated with antithyroid drugs. These receptors were taken from a woman in her 30s with Graves disease. Both conserved end residues are part of each CDR3. The D gene is left open where the match is weak. Clone size appears in some rows only: once, few, many, or a class for an expanded clone.

clone_size d_call j_call v_call cdr3_aa cdr3_nt
NA TRBD1 TRBJ1-2 TRBV24-1 CATSDGQGRSGYTF TGTGCCACCAGTGACGGACAGGGGCGGAGTGGCTACACCTTC
many NA TRBJ1-1 TRBV6-1 CASSVAGTTIEAFF TGTGCCAGCAGCGTGGCCGGGACGACTATTGAAGCTTTCTTT
many NA TRBJ2-4 TRBV20-1 CSAQWENIQYF TGCAGTGCTCAATGGGAGAACATTCAGTACTTC
NA TRBD2 TRBJ2-1 TRBV11-3 CASSSAGLAGGPVEQFF TGTGCCAGCAGCTCCGCGGGACTAGCGGGAGGGCCGGTTGAGCAGTTCTTC
few TRBD2 TRBJ2-3 TRBV5-1 CASTFTPPLAGETDTQYF TGCGCCAGCACCTTTACCCCCCCACTAGCGGGAGAAACAGATACGCAGTATTTT
many NA TRBJ2-4 TRBV12-3/TRBV12-4 CASSQANIQYF TGTGCCAGCAGCCAAGCGAACATTCAGTACTTC
many NA TRBJ2-5 TRBV30 CAWSQGGETQYF TGTGCCTGGAGCCAGGGTGGGGAGACCCAGTACTTC
many TRBD2 TRBJ2-7 TRBV7-3 CASSLIAGVQEQYF TGTGCCAGCAGCTTAATAGCGGGAGTACAGGAGCAGTACTTC
NA NA TRBJ2-1 TRBV12-5 CASGSGERDEQFF TGTGCTAGTGGTTCGGGGGAGAGGGATGAGCAGTTCTTC
few NA TRBJ2-3 TRBV6-2/TRBV6-3 CASYLLPEGTDTQYF TGTGCCAGCTACCTTCTGCCGGAGGGCACAGATACGCAGTATTTT
many TRBD1 TRBJ1-1 TRBV30 CAWSVGTGSTEAFF TGTGCCTGGAGTGTAGGGACAGGGAGCACTGAAGCTTTCTTT
few NA TRBJ2-1 TRBV6-2/TRBV6-3 CASSYSWGKEQFF TGTGCCAGCAGTTACTCGTGGGGCAAGGAGCAGTTCTTC
few NA TRBJ1-2 TRBV11-3 CASSLDPGDDYGYTF TGTGCCAGCAGCTTAGATCCAGGGGATGACTATGGCTACACCTTC
NA TRBD2 TRBJ2-7 TRBV29-1 CSVGGLAANEQYF TGCAGCGTTGGAGGACTAGCGGCTAACGAGCAGTACTTC
NA TRBD1 TRBJ1-4 TRBV3-1 CASSSSATGAVGGKLFF TGTGCCAGCAGCTCATCGGCGACAGGGGCGGTAGGGGGAAAACTGTTTTTT
many TRBD2 TRBJ2-7 TRBV6-5 CASSYSSLPTSGAYEQYF TGTGCCAGCAGTTACTCTTCGTTGCCCACTAGCGGGGCCTACGAGCAGTACTTC
NA NA TRBJ2-7 TRBV4-1 CASSQVGGLPYEQYF TGCGCCAGCAGCCAAGTAGGTGGACTTCCCTACGAGCAGTACTTC
many TRBD1 TRBJ1-1 TRBV6-1 CASSTGTVNTEAFF TGTGCCAGCAGTACCGGGACAGTGAACACTGAAGCTTTCTTT
many NA TRBJ2-2 TRBV12-3/TRBV12-4 CASSLWFQGTNTGELFF TGTGCCAGCAGTTTGTGGTTTCAGGGAACGAACACCGGGGAGCTGTTTTTT
many NA TRBJ1-1 TRBV15 CATSSGGRQAFF TGTGCCACCAGCAGCGGGGGGCGGCAGGCTTTCTTT
many TRBD1 TRBJ2-1 TRBV15 CATSSPVDRHNEQFF TGTGCCACCAGCAGTCCCGTGGACAGGCACAATGAGCAGTTCTTC
few NA TRBJ1-3 TRBV28 CASSLFRSGNTIYF TGTGCCAGCAGTTTGTTCCGCTCTGGAAACACCATATATTTT
many NA TRBJ1-4 TRBV11-2 CASSSYGDVLVGEKLFF TGTGCCAGCAGCTCGTATGGGGACGTCCTTGTCGGGGAAAAACTGTTTTTT
NA NA TRBJ2-7 TRBV18 CASSPQRQRAQQGSVYEQYF TGTGCCAGCTCACCACAGAGGCAGCGGGCCCAACAGGGTTCCGTCTACGAGCAGTACTTC
many TRBD2 TRBJ2-2 TRBV30 CAWSGLAGNTGELFF TGTGCCTGGAGCGGACTAGCGGGGAACACCGGGGAGCTGTTTTTT